The following is a TCR beta chain sequence with its context. In its sample, this clonotype was seen a few times. Its antigen is currently not known. Base qualities are missing; no much larger clone stands one base away. The data were taken from a study of T cells after yellow fever vaccination (dated by TCRdb to the late 2010s). Some background on the complete study: The SMART-Seq v4 Ultra Low Input RNA kit was used to prepare libraries from fractions with low cell numbers. Two healthy male donors made up the cohort, one aged 18 to 29 years and the other aged 30 to 40 years. To track T-cell clones before and after primary and booster YFV17D yellow fever vaccination, bulk TCR alpha and beta repertoires were sequenced longitudinally. Blood samples were taken at several timepoints before and after primary and secondary immunization, and bulk PBMC replicates and cell subsets were isolated. General findings and caveats noted by the study authors: A small share of clonotypes was detected in both CD4 and CD8 compartments, with the overlap likely arising from convergent recombination. Computational filtering was needed because FACS-sorted repertoires could contain abundant contaminating clonotypes from the bulk population. After the booster, most clones that had expanded after primary vaccination were detected again (around 97% of CD4 and around nine tenths of CD8), suggesting broad maintenance of memory. Because the study included only two donors, the extent to which the findings can be generalized is limited. Compared with the primary T-cell response, the secondary T-cell response was weaker but faster, peaking on day 5 rather than day 15.

TCR cDNA was made using 5'RACE template switching, a step that added a universal primer site and unique molecular identifiers. Priming of cDNA synthesis was performed from both the TCR alpha and TCR beta constant segments. Library amplification involved two PCR steps, and the second step added sample barcodes and sequencing adapters. Sequencing of libraries was done on Illumina HiSeq 2500 (2x100 bp) or NovaSeq (2x150 bp). The study's processing was this. Reads were demultiplexed and collapsed into UMI consensus sequences with MIGEC, and V(D)J alignment was performed with MiXCR. Vaccine-responding clonotypes were defined with edgeR using replicate PBMC samples, requiring FDR below 0.01 and a log2 fold change above 5 up to day 15. CD4 or CD8 identity was assigned to each bulk clonotype according to whether the clonotype was present at higher abundance in the sequenced CD4 repertoire or the sequenced CD8 repertoire. The raw public reads went through TCRdb reprocessing: fastp at Q25, MiXCR clone calling, in-frame beta chains kept. Rows with one shared CDR3 protein collapse into an entry with the most common genes and DNA. TCRdb's processing, not the study's, gives the V and J calls here. Recorded for this sample are some 500,000 distinct CDR3 sequences; about 13% of them occurred a single time. Over 12% of the sample goes to the ten largest clones.

CDR1 SEHNR and CDR2 FQNEAQ are derived from the germline V gene (reference sequence). The CDR3, cysteine through phenylalanine, is 14 amino acids long. The read is trimmed to its CDR3 DNA, 42 bases read in frame from base 1. The V and J ends are trimmed by 4 bases and 11 bases, leaving 18 bases between them. Taken with the paper, the label for treatment or condition translates to: live attenuated yellow fever vaccine strain. Two biological replicates of bulk PBMCs were collected at each blood-draw timepoint. A standard Ficoll-Paque protocol was used to isolate PBMCs from peripheral blood. TriZol was used to extract RNA from bulk PBMCs, CD4 and CD8 fractions, and dextramer-positive and dextramer-negative fractions.

The sequencing here drew on PBMCs, taken on the day of the yellow fever booster vaccination. The sequence was collected from a man younger than 40 who received the YFV17D yellow fever vaccine. Recombination joined TRBV7-9 with TRBJ1-3; TRBD1 might be the D gene, on 5 matching bases. In nucleotides, the sequence is TGTGCCAGCAGCTCAGGGACGGAGAAACTCGCCATATATTTT. Its protein reads: CASSSGTEKLAIYF.